This record covers a single T cell receptor (beta chain). The CDR3 has 15 amino acids. Trimming removed 5 bases from V and 0 bases from J, with 11 bases in between. The germline gives CDR1 MNHEY, CDR2 SMNVEV (reference sequence). The sample comes from a study of blood T cell repertoires in COVID-19. Study-level information: The United States, Italy and Spain were the sources of the acute and convalescent COVID-19 samples. T cells, B-cell-depleted T cells, or PBMCs supplied cDNA or gDNA.

The authors' processing: Reference gene primer amplification gave nucleated cell count estimates. Profiling relied on immunoSEQ multiplex PCR, and the TCRdb table lists in-frame clones only, not all of them. The V and J calls and clone size were taken over from that table, and D and trimming were inferred from the DNA. The sample records 300,000 or so clones, about nine tenths being singletons. The sequencing input was peripheral blood. The J gene is TRBJ2-1, the V gene TRBV27; TRBD2 might be the D (5 bases). The receptor's source is a man aged 45 to 65 with active or convalescent COVID-19. The DNA for the CDR3 is TGTGCCAGCAGTCCGACTATTAGCTCCTACAATGAGCAGTTCTTC. Its translation is CASSPTISSYNEQFF.